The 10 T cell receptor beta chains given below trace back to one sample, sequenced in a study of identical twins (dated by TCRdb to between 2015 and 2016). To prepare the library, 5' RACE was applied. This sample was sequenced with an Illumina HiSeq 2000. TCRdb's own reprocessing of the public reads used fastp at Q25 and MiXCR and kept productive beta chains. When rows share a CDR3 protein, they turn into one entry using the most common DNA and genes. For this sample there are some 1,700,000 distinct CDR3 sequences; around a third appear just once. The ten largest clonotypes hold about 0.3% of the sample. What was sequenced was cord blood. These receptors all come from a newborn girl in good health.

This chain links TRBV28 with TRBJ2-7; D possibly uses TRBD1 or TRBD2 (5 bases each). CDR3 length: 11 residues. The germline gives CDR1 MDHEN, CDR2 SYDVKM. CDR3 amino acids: CVIKGPYEQYF. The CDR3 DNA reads TGTGTCATCAAGGGACCCTACGAGCAGTACTTC.

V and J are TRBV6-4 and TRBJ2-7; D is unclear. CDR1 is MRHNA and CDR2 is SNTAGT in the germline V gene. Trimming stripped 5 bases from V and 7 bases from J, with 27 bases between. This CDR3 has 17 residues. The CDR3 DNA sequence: TGTGCCAGCAGTCCTTCAGCACTTCTGAGCTCCTACAATGAGCAGTACTTC. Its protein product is CASSPSALLSSYNEQYF.

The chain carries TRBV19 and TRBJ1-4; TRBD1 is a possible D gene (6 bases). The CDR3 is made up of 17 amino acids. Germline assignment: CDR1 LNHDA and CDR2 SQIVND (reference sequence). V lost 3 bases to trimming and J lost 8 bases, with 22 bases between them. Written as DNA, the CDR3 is TGTGCCAGTAGTATCGGGGGCCGGACTGCCACCGGAGAAAAACTGTTTTTT. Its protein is CASSIGGRTATGEKLFF.

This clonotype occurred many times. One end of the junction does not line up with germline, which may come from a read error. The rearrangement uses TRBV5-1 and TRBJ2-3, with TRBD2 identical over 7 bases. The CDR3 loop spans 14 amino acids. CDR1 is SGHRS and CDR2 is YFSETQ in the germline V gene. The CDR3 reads CASSLTSVTDTQYF. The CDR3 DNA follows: TGTGCCAGCAGCCTCACTAGCGTCACAGATACGCAGTATTTT.

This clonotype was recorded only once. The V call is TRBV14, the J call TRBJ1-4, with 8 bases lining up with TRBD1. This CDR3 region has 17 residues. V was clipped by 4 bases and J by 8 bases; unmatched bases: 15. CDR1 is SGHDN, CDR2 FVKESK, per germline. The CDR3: CASSPLLVDRGREKLFF. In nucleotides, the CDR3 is TGTGCCAGCAGCCCTCTTCTCGTTGACAGGGGAAGGGAAAAACTGTTTTTT.

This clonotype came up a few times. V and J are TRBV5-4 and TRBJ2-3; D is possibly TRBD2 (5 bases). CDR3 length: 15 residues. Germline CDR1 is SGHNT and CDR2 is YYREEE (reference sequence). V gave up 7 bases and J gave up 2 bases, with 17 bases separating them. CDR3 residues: CASPGTSSSTDTQYF. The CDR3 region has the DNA TGTGCCAGCCCCGGCACTAGTTCATCCACAGATACGCAGTATTTT.

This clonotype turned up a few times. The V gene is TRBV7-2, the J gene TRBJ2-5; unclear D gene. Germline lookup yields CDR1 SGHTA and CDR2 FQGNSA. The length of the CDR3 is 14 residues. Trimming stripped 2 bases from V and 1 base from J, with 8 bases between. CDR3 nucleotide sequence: TGTGCCAGCAGCTTAAGCTGGTCCCAAGAGACCCAGTACTTC. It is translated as CASSLSWSQETQYF. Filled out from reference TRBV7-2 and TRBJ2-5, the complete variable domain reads GAGVSQSPSNKVTEKGKDVELRCDPISGHTALYWYRQSLGQGLEFLIYFQGNSAPDKSGLPSDRFSAERTGGSVSTLTIQRTQQEDSAVYLCASSLSWSQETQYFGPGTRLLVL.

As DNA, the CDR3 is TGTGCCAGCGGAAAACGACAGGGGATACATGAGCAGTTCTTC. It is translated as CASGKRQGIHEQFF. The rearrangement uses TRBV12-3 or TRBV12-4 and TRBJ2-1; 8 bases agree with TRBD1. The CDR3 has 14 residues. Trimming took 8 bases from V and 8 from J; bases not matched to a gene: 11.

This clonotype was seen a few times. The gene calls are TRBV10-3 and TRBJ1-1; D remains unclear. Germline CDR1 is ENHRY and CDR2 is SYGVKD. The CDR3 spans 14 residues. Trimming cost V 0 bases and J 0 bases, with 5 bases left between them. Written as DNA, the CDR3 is TGTGCCATCAGTGAGTCTTACTTGAACACTGAAGCTTTCTTT. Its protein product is CAISESYLNTEAFF.

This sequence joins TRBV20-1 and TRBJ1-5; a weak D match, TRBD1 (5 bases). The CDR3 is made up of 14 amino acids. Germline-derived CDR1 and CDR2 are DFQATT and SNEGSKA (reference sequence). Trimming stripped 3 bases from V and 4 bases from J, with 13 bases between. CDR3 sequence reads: CSASESTANQPQHF. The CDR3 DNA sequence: TGCAGTGCTAGTGAGTCGACAGCTAATCAGCCCCAGCATTTT.